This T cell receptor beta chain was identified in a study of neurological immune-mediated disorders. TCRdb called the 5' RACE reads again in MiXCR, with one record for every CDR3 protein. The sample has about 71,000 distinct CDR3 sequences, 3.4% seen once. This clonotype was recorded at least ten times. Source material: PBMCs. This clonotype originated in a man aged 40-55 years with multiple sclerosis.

CDR3 sequence reads: CASSEQGWRETQYF. For the CDR3, the DNA is TGTGCCAGCAGCGAACAGGGTTGGCGGGAGACCCAGTACTTC. The chain combines TRBV7-9 with TRBJ2-5; D may be TRBD1 (6 bases). This CDR3 comprises 14 residues. The germline CDR1 and CDR2 sequences are SEHNR and FQNEAQ (reference sequence). Trimming pared 5 bases from V and 5 bases from J, leaving 15 bases between.